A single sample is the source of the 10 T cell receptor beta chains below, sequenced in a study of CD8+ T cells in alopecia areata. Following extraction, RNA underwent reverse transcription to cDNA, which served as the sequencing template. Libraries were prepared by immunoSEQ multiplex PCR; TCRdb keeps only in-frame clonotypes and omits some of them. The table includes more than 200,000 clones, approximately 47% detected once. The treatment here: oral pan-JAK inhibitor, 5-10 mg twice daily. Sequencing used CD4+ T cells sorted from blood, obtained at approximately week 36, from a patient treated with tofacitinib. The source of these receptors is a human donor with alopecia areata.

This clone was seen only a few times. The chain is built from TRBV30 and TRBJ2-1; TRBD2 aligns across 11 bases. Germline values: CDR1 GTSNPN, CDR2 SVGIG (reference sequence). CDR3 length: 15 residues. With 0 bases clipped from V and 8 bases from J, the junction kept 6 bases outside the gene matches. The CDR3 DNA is TGTGCCTGGAGTGTACTAGCGGGAGTCGGCGATGAGCAGTTCTTC. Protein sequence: CAWSVLAGVGDEQFF.

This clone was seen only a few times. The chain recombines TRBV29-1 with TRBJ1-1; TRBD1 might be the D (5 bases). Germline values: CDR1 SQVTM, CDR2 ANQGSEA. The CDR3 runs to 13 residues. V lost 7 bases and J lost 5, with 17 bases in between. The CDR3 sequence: CSATQGWGTEAFF. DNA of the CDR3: TGCAGCGCCACCCAAGGCTGGGGGACTGAAGCTTTCTTT.

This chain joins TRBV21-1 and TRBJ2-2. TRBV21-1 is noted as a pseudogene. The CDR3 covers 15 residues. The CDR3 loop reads CASSNPGPNTGELFF. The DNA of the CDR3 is TGTGCCAGCAGCAATCCCGGACCCAACACCGGGGAGCTGTTTTTT.

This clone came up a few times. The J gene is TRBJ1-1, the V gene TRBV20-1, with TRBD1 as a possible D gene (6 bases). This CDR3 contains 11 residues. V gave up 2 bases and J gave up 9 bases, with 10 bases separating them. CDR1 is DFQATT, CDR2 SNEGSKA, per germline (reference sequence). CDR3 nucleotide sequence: TGCAGTGCTAGAATTGGGGGCAAAGCTTTCTTT. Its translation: CSARIGGKAFF.

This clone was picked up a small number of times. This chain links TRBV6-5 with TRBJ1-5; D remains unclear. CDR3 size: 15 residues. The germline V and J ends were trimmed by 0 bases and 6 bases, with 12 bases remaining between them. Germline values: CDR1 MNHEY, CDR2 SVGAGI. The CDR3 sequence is CASSYSRVNSQPQHF. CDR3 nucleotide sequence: TGTGCCAGCAGTTACTCGAGGGTTAATTCTCAGCCCCAGCATTTT.

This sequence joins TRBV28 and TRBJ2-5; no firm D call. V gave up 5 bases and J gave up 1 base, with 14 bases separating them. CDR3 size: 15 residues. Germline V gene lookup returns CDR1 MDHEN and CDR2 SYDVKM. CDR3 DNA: TGTGCCAGCAGTATGTTCCAGTCGGGCCAAGAGACCCAGTACTTC. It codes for CASSMFQSGQETQYF.

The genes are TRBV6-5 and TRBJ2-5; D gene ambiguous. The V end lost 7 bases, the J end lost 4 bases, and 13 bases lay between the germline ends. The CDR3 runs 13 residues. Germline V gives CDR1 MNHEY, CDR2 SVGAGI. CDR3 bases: TGTGCCAGCAAGTCTCCAGGTCCAGAGACCCAGTACTTC. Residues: CASKSPGPETQYF.

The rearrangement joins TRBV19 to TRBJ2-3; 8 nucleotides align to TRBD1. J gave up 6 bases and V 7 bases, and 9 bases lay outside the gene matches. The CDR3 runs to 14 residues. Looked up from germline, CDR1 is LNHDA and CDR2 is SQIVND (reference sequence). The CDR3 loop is CASISDRGGDTQYF. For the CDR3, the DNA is TGTGCCAGTATCAGTGACAGGGGAGGCGATACGCAGTATTTT.

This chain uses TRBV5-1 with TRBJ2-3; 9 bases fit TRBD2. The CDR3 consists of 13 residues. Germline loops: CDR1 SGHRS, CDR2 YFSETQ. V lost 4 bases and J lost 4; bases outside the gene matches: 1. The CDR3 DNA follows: TGCGCCAGCAGCGTAGCGGGAGCAGATACGCAGTATTTT. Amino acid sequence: CASSVAGADTQYF.

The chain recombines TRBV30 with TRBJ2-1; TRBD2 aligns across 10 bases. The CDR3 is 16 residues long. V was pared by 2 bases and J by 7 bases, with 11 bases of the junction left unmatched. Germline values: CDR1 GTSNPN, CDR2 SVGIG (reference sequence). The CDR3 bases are TGTGCCTGGAGTACCCTAGCGGGAGTTTCTCTAAATGAGCAGTTCTTC. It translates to CAWSTLAGVSLNEQFF. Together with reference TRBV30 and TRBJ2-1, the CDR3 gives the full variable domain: SQTIHQWPATLVQPVGSPLSLECTVEGTSNPNLYWYRQAAGRGLQLLFYSVGIGQISSEVPQNLSASRPQDRQFILSSKKLLLSDSGFYLCAWSTLAGVSLNEQFFGPGTRLTVL.